This T cell receptor (beta chain) appears in the sequencing data of a study of T cell responses to AZD1222 COVID-19 vaccine. Looking at the study overall: Pooling was applied to second doses at about 4 or about 12 weeks.

As to this clone: The antigen remains unidentified.

Clones were read by immunoSEQ multiplex PCR, and TCRdb kept only the in-frame ones, dropping some. The sample carries fewer than 140,000 clones, roughly 88% recorded once. Study results and caveats: Possibly, clonal diversity was underestimated; donors were largely white British and included more females.

The CDR3 is 11 residues long. V dropped 5 bases and J dropped 6 bases, with 10 bases sitting between them. The germline V gene has CDR1 DFQATT and CDR2 SNEGSKA (reference sequence). The genes are TRBV20-1 and TRBJ1-2; a weak D match, TRBD1 (5 bases). The sequencing used peripheral blood, collected on day 0 of AZD1222 vaccination. The clonotype was recovered from an adult in good health. In DNA form, the CDR3 reads TGCAGTGCTGCAGGGTGGGATGGCTACACCTTC. This encodes CSAAGWDGYTF.